This T cell receptor beta chain was found in a study of T-cell memory formation after mild COVID-19. For the study at large: TCR clusters were largely donor specific.

TCRdb re-analysed the 5' RACE reads in MiXCR, keeping a single row per CDR3 protein. The sample has 95,000 to 110,000 distinct CDR3 sequences; 13% to 15% are singletons. Study-level findings and limits: Within pre-infection memory, some responding clones were found, suggesting cross-reactive memory joined.

There are a few counts of this clonotype. Its matching antigen is unknown. This CDR3 has 15 residues. From germline, CDR1 is MGHRA and CDR2 YSYEKL. V lost 6 bases, J lost 7 bases, and 7 bases stayed unmatched. V and J are TRBV4-1 and TRBJ2-3; TRBD2 matches at 13 bases. The sequencing input was PBMCs or a T cell subset sorted from them (not recorded which). The sequence came from a man between 18 and 35 years old who had mild COVID-19 (a few samples of this study predate the infection). Cell type and time point are not known. The CDR3 sequence: CASSYRLAGGYTQYF. The CDR3 DNA reads as TGCGCCAGCAGTTACCGACTAGCGGGGGGCTATACGCAGTATTTT.